One sample yielded the 21 T cell receptor beta chains listed below, sequenced in a study of blood T cell repertoires in COVID-19 (dated by TCRdb to 2020 to 2022). Library prep was done by the immunoSEQ multiplex PCR assay. TCRdb stores this immuneACCESS table with in-frame sequences only. Part of the clones is absent; in the studies checked, under half of the shortfall reflects unresolved V genes, and no reason is known for the rest. Within this sample are some 200,000 clones, with about 78% of them counted one time only. The top ten hold 17% of the sample. The sample consisted of PBMCs or T cells enriched from blood (not recorded which). The receptors were gathered from a woman between 50 and 59 years old who had recovered from COVID-19.

The sample holds one count of this clone. CDR3 bases: TGTGCCACCAGTACTAGCAGACCGGCTTATGAGCAGTTCTTC. Its protein product is CATSTSRPAYEQFF. The chain is built from TRBV24-1 and TRBJ2-1, with a weak D call TRBD2 (6 bases). This CDR3 comprises 14 residues. Germline values: CDR1 KGHDR, CDR2 SFDVKD. V shed 6 bases and J shed 8 bases, with 16 bases lying between them.

The rearrangement uses TRBV5-1 and TRBJ2-1; 9 bases are a match to TRBD2. CDR1 and CDR2 from the germline V gene are SGHRS and YFSETQ. The CDR3 has 15 residues. The ends lost 4 bases at V and 4 bases at J; junction bases unmatched: 6. CDR3 DNA: TGCGCCAGCAGCGTAGCGGGAGCCCCTTACAATGAGCAGTTCTTC. Its translation is CASSVAGAPYNEQFF.

The gene calls are TRBV28 and TRBJ1-4; no clear D gene. The V end lost 2 bases, the J end lost 5 bases, and 6 bases lay between the germline ends. CDR3 length: 13 amino acids. Per the germline V gene, CDR1 is MDHEN and CDR2 is SYDVKM. CDR3 amino acids: CASSLSENEKLFF. The CDR3 nucleotides read TGTGCCAGCAGTTTAAGCGAGAATGAAAAACTGTTTTTT.

The chain links TRBV4-3 to TRBJ2-4; 13 nucleotides line up with TRBD2. The germline V gene encodes CDR1 LGHNA and CDR2 YSLEER. The length of the CDR3 is 15 residues. J lost 8 bases, V lost 4 bases, and 5 bases had no gene match. The CDR3 DNA reads as TGCGCCAGCAGCCGCTCGGGGACTAGCGGGGACATTCAGTACTTC. Its protein is CASSRSGTSGDIQYF.

The chain uses TRBV6-2 or TRBV6-3 and TRBJ1-1; unclear D gene. CDR1 and CDR2 (germline): MNHEY, SVGEGT. This CDR3 is 14 amino acids long. Deletions cut 2 bases from V and 1 base from J, with 8 bases between. The CDR3 DNA reads as TGTGCCAGCAGTTACAATCGCAGGAACACTGAAGCTTTCTTT. Protein product: CASSYNRRNTEAFF.

This rearrangement joins TRBV27 to TRBJ1-6, with D uncertain. V was trimmed by 4 bases and J by 6 bases, leaving 10 bases between them. This CDR3 is 14 amino acids long. Germline V gene lookup returns CDR1 MNHEY and CDR2 SMNVEV (reference sequence). The CDR3 DNA follows: TGTGCCAGCAGTTCCACGGTACCTAATTCACCCCTCCACTTT. It encodes CASSSTVPNSPLHF.

The V gene is TRBV7-3, the J gene TRBJ2-2, with unresolved D. Germline V gives CDR1 SGHTA, CDR2 FQGTGA. V was trimmed by 2 bases and J by 7 bases, leaving 14 bases between them. The CDR3 contains 15 residues. CDR3 residues: CASSLHYSVGGELFF. The CDR3 nucleotides read TGTGCCAGCAGCTTACATTACAGTGTAGGCGGGGAGCTGTTTTTT.

The chain couples TRBV28 to TRBJ2-5; D ambiguous. Germline V gene lookup returns CDR1 MDHEN and CDR2 SYDVKM. Deletions cut 4 bases from V and 4 bases from J, with 7 bases between. The CDR3 has 12 residues. The CDR3 is CASSSPVETQYF. The CDR3 DNA is TGTGCCAGCAGTTCCCCGGTAGAGACCCAGTACTTC.

This clone was seen a single time. V is TRBV6-5 and J is TRBJ1-2, with D possibly being TRBD1 (5 bases). The CDR3 has 15 amino acids. CDR1 MNHEY and CDR2 SVGAGI come from the germline V gene. The V and J ends lost 3 bases and 7 bases respectively, with 18 bases between them. Written as DNA, the CDR3 is TGTGCCAGCAGTTATCGTGACACTTTAAGGGGTGGCTACACCTTC. Translating it yields CASSYRDTLRGGYTF.

This clone was detected only a few times. The V gene is TRBV3-1 (or the pseudogene TRBV3-2), the J gene TRBJ1-1, with D unclear. Germline CDR1 is LGHDT and CDR2 is YNNKEL (reference sequence). Trimming shortened V by 0 bases and J by 4 bases, and 9 bases separated the two germline ends. This CDR3 spans 14 amino acids. The CDR3 here is CASSQESRPTEAFF. CDR3 nucleotides: TGTGCCAGCAGCCAAGAGTCCCGTCCCACTGAAGCTTTCTTT.

As DNA, the CDR3 is TGTGCCACCAGCAGACGACAGGGCGACTATGGCTACACCTTC. This translates into CATSRRQGDYGYTF. This rearrangement joins TRBV15 to TRBJ1-2, with 7 bases identical to TRBD1. V shed 2 bases and J 3 bases; nucleotides not matched to a gene: 3. Germline CDR1 is LNHNV and CDR2 is YYDKDF (reference sequence). This CDR3 contains 14 residues.

The sample holds a few counts of this clone. Here the CDR3 DNA reads TGTGCCAGCGTTCGGGAGGCCAGCACAGATACGCAGTATTTT. It is translated as CASVREASTDTQYF. V is TRBV2 and J is TRBJ2-3, with 7 bases fitting TRBD2. Germline V lookup: CDR1 SNHLY, CDR2 FYNNEI. The V gene end was trimmed by 8 bases and the J gene end by 0 bases; junction bases not matched to a gene: 5. This CDR3 is 14 amino acids long.

CDR3: CASSLAGADTGELFF. CDR3 sequence (DNA): TGTGCCAGCAGCTTAGCGGGAGCGGACACCGGGGAGCTGTTTTTT. This chain uses TRBV7-8 with TRBJ2-2, with D perhaps matching TRBD2 (5 bases). This CDR3 contains 15 residues. The germline V gene encodes CDR1 SGHVS and CDR2 FQNEAQ. The germline V and J ends were trimmed by 0 bases and 3 bases, with 8 bases remaining between them.

This clone was seen more than once but under ten times. The gene calls are TRBV7-9 and TRBJ2-2, with TRBD1 matching over 12 bases. V was clipped by 5 bases and J by 0 bases; unmatched bases: 4. CDR1 and CDR2 (germline): SEHNR, FQNEAQ (reference sequence). The CDR3 extends over 17 amino acids. The CDR3 reads CASSTGTGGPNTGELFF. CDR3 nucleotides: TGTGCCAGCAGCACCGGGACAGGGGGCCCGAACACCGGGGAGCTGTTTTTT.

The chain combines TRBV5-4 with TRBJ1-1; tentative D call: TRBD1 (6 bases). In germline, CDR1 is SGHNT, CDR2 YYREEE (reference sequence). The CDR3 is 14 amino acids. V was clipped by 4 bases and J by 5 bases, with 15 bases between them. CDR3 in amino acids: CASSPERTVTEAFF. In nucleotides, the CDR3 is TGTGCCAGCAGCCCCGAGAGGACAGTAACTGAAGCTTTCTTT.

The chain recombines TRBV11-3 with TRBJ2-1; TRBD2 agrees at 7 bases. Germline lookup yields CDR1 SGHNT and CDR2 YENEEA. CDR3 length equals 15 residues. Germline trimming cut 3 bases from V and 0 bases from J; bases unmatched to any gene: 2. CDR3 nucleotides: TGTGCCAGCAGCTTGTGGACTAGCTCCTACAATGAGCAGTTCTTC. Translating gives CASSLWTSSYNEQFF.

The chain's CDR3 is CASSSGLAGGYEQYF. The CDR3 nucleotides read TGTGCCAGCAGTTCCGGACTAGCGGGCGGCTACGAGCAGTACTTC. V and J are TRBV28 and TRBJ2-7, with 11 bases fitting TRBD2. Per germline, CDR1 MDHEN and CDR2 SYDVKM. V lost 4 bases and J lost 3; bases outside the gene matches: 5. The CDR3 runs 15 residues.

This rearrangement joins TRBV27 to TRBJ1-6, with D tentatively TRBD1 (5 bases). Deletions cut 3 bases from V and 9 bases from J, with 15 bases between. The CDR3 covers 15 residues. CDR1 and CDR2 from the germline V gene are MNHEY and SMNVEV (reference sequence). In DNA, the CDR3 is TGTGCCAGCAGTTTGGGCTGGCAGGGTGGTTCACCCCTCCACTTT. It codes for CASSLGWQGGSPLHF.

With respect to this clone: The sample contains more than one DNA sequence encoding this CDR3. The rearrangement links TRBV18 to TRBJ2-5; maybe TRBD2 (6 bases). This CDR3 comprises 14 residues. Germline V lookup: CDR1 KGHSH, CDR2 LQKENI. V was clipped by 3 bases and J by 5 bases, with 13 bases between them. DNA of the CDR3: TGTGCCAGCTCACCCCCGGGGGACCCGGAGACCCAGTACTTC. This sequence encodes CASSPPGDPETQYF.

In this sample, this clone turned up a few times. The chain combines TRBV27 with TRBJ2-3; possible D gene TRBD2, 6 bases. The CDR3 length is 14 residues. Germline V gives CDR1 MNHEY, CDR2 SMNVEV (reference sequence). V was pared by 3 bases and J by 3 bases, with 10 bases between. DNA of the CDR3: TGTGCCAGCAGTTTGCGGGACCCGACAGATACGCAGTATTTT. It is translated as CASSLRDPTDTQYF.

This rearrangement joins TRBV18 to TRBJ2-3, with 7 bases matching TRBD2. Germline CDR1 and CDR2: KGHSH and LQKENI. V shed 2 bases and J 6 bases; nucleotides not matched to a gene: 2. The CDR3 covers 13 residues. As DNA, the CDR3 is TGTGCCAGCTCACCAGCCGGGAGGGATACGCAGTATTTT. The encoded protein is CASSPAGRDTQYF.